Below are 8 T cell receptor beta chains sequenced from a single sample in a study of CD4 and CD8 cells across lung adenocarcinoma regions. Using its own MiXCR run on the PCR reads, TCRdb lists one record per CDR3 protein. The sample has under 20,000 distinct CDR3 sequences, roughly 51% seen once. The specimen was CD8+ T cells from the center of a lung tumor. Receptors originate from a female donor with lung adenocarcinoma. The CD4 and CD8 labels of this study may be unreliable.

The V and J genes are TRBV6-1 and TRBJ2-5; no firm D call. The J call may be mistaken, given a closer DNA end match to TRBJ2-1. The CDR3 totals 11 residues. Germline CDR1 MNHNS, CDR2 SASEGT. In DNA, the CDR3 is TGTGGGAGCCGTGACCAAGATACCCAGTTCTTC. Translating gives CGSRDQDTQFF.

Many counts were recorded for this clonotype. The CDR3 protein is CASSEGRVGHTPKYNEQFF. The CDR3 bases are TGTGCCAGCAGTGAAGGTAGAGTAGGGCACACCCCGAAATACAATGAGCAGTTCTTC. The chain links TRBV6-1 to TRBJ2-1; D call uncertain. Trimming removed 1 base from V and 4 bases from J, with 23 bases in between. CDR1 and CDR2 from the germline V gene are MNHNS and SASEGT. The length of the CDR3 is 19 residues.

The chain recombines TRBV27 with TRBJ2-7, with D possibly being TRBD1 or TRBD2 (5 bases each). This CDR3 is built from 13 residues. Germline values: CDR1 MNHEY, CDR2 SMNVEV (reference sequence). The V end lost 7 bases, the J end lost 0 bases, and 10 bases lay between the germline ends. CDR3 protein: CASNSGASYEQYF. CDR3 in DNA: TGTGCCAGCAACTCCGGGGCCTCCTACGAGCAGTACTTC.

This clonotype showed up many times. The genes are TRBV6-1 and TRBJ2-1; 9 bases fit TRBD1. Gene TRBJ2-7 matches the end of the DNA better, so the J call may be wrong. Germline V CDR1 and CDR2: MNHNS, SASEGT. This CDR3 comprises 15 residues. CDR3 amino acids: CASSEVTGGQYEQYF. Here the CDR3 DNA reads TGTGCCAGCAGTGAAGTTACAGGGGGCCAGTACGAGCAGTACTTC.

This clonotype was detected ten times or more. This could be a read error, since a much larger clone is one nucleotide away. This CDR3 is CASSYRQGAGVYNEQYF. DNA of the CDR3: TGTGCCAGCAGTTACCGACAGGGGGCTGGTGTCTACAATGAGCAGTACTTC. The chain has TRBV6-5 and TRBJ2-1; TRBD1 aligns across 10 bases. TRBJ2-7 matches the DNA end more closely, so the J call is doubtful. This CDR3 is built from 17 residues. The V gene's germline CDR1 is MNHEY and CDR2 SVGAGI.

Many counts were recorded for this clonotype. The CDR3: CASSRGHRGNGDIQYF. The CDR3 nucleotides are TGTGCCAGCAGCCGAGGGCACAGGGGAAATGGAGACATTCAGTACTTC. The gene calls are TRBV7-2 and TRBJ2-4, with 7 bases aligning to TRBD1. This CDR3 contains 16 residues. V lost 5 bases and J lost 8; bases outside the gene matches: 15. The germline gives CDR1 SGHTA, CDR2 FQGNSA.

The rearrangement uses TRBV7-2 and TRBJ1-2; 8 bases are a match to TRBD1. With V trimmed by 5 bases and J by 2 bases, 10 bases remained unmatched. CDR1 is SGHTA, CDR2 FQGNSA, per germline. CDR3 length: 16 amino acids. The CDR3 DNA is TGTGCCAGCAGCCCAGGGGGCGCGGGGGGCAACTATGGCTACACCTTC. It codes for CASSPGGAGGNYGYTF.

This clonotype was counted between two and nine times. The J gene is TRBJ2-1, the V gene TRBV4-1, with D possibly TRBD2 on 6 matching bases. The assigned J gene may be wrong: the sequence end matches TRBJ2-5 better. Germline V lookup: CDR1 MGHRA, CDR2 YSYEKL. This CDR3 is 14 amino acids long. CDR3 sequence reads: CASSQDETSGTQYF. The CDR3 DNA sequence: TGCGCCAGCAGCCAAGATGAGACTAGTGGGACCCAGTACTTC.